This T cell receptor beta chain comes out of a study of vaccination and CD4 T cells after COVID-19. As for the study in general: Collection of post-COVID samples occurred a median roughly 92 days after diagnosis, spanning a range of 35 to 161.

The Oncomine TCR Beta short-read assay was applied to DNA of cultured CD4+ T cells. Genomic DNA from cultured CD4+ T cells was extracted. TCRdb analysed the PCR reads with MiXCR anew, one entry per CDR3 protein. The sample holds approximately 10,000 distinct CDR3 sequences; 25% are singletons and the top ten take 25% to 30%. The sample's treatment: approximately nine-day PBMC culture with coronavirus spike peptide pools or control peptides (ViraFEST assay). Peptide pool stimulation in ViraFEST expanded antigen-specific T cells, whose TCRs were then sequenced. The culture of 2 million to 2.5 million PBMCs per well included approximately 9.3 IU/ml IL-2 and 9.5 to 10 ug/ml peptide pools. Germline CDR1 and CDR2: KGHSH and LQKENI. The CDR3 is 12 residues long. In regard to this clonotype: The antigen remains undetermined.

This material consisted of CD4+ T cells from blood, cultured in vitro, taken before SARS-CoV-2 vaccination. The rearrangement uses TRBV18 and TRBJ2-7, with D unclear. The J call may be mistaken, given a closer DNA end match to TRBJ2-5. This sequence originates from a human donor who received a COVID-19 vaccine. CDR3 in amino acids: CASSPGGETQYF. The CDR3, as DNA: TGTGCCAGCTCACCCGGCGGAGAGACCCAGTACTTC.